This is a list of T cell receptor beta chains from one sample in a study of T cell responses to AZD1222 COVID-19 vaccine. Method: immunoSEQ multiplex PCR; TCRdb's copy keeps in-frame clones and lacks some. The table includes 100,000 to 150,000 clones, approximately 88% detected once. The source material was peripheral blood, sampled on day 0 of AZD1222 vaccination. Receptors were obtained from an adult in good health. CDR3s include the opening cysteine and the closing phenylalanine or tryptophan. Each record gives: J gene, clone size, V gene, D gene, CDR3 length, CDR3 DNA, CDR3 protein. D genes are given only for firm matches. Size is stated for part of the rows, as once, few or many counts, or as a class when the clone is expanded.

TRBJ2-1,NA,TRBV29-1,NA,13,TGCAGCGCGCGCGGACAGGGAGGGGATGAGCAGTTCTTC,CSARGQGGDEQFF
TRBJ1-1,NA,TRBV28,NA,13,TGTATCAGCGGGGAAGTGTCAGGCACTGAAGCTTTCTTT,CISGEVSGTEAFF
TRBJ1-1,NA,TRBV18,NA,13,TGTGCCAGCTCGTCCGGAGAGCATGTGAGAGCTTTCTTT,CASSSGEHVRAFF
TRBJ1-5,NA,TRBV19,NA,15,TGTGCCAGTAGTATGCCGAGTCTCAGCAATCAGCCCCAGCATTTT,CASSMPSLSNQPQHF
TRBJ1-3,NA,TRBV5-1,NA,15,TGCGCCAGCAGCTTGTCTGTGGGAGACGGAAACACCATATATTTT,CASSLSVGDGNTIYF
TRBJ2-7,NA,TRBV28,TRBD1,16,TGTGCCAGCAGTTTACAAACCGGGACAGGTACATCCGAGCAGTACTTC,CASSLQTGTGTSEQYF
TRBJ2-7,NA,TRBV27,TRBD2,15,TGTGCCAGCAGTTTACAACTAGCGGGAACGGGCGAGCAGTACTTC,CASSLQLAGTGEQYF
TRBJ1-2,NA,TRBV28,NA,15,TGTGCCAGCATTCCACCGGGGATGGGGTACTATGGCTACACCTTC,CASIPPGMGYYGYTF
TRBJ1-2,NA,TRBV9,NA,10,TGTGCCAGCAGCGTTTCGGAGGACACCTTC,CASSVSEDTF
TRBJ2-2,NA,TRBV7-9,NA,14,TGTGCCAGAGGAGACCGAACGAACACCGGGGAGCTGTTTTTT,CARGDRTNTGELFF
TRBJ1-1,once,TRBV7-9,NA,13,TGTGCCAGCAGCTCCCCGACATCCTTGGCGGCTTTCTTT,CASSSPTSLAAFF